The 21 T cell receptor beta chains in this list originate from one sample, sequenced in a study of blood T cell repertoires in COVID-19. Assay: immunoSEQ multiplex PCR; the TCRdb copy retains only in-frame clones and omits some. Here the sample spans about 82,000 clones, around 80% being singletons. Sample: peripheral blood. These receptors originate from a woman in her thirties or forties with active or convalescent COVID-19.

This clone was seen a single time. This chain joins TRBV7-2 and TRBJ2-7; 7 bases agree with TRBD1. This CDR3 has 15 amino acids. The ends lost 9 bases at V and 3 bases at J; junction bases unmatched: 14. Looked up from germline, CDR1 is SGHTA and CDR2 is FQGNSA. The CDR3: CASNRDTGVGYEQYF. Here the CDR3 DNA reads TGTGCCAGTAATCGGGACACAGGGGTTGGCTACGAGCAGTACTTC.

The chain couples TRBV30 to TRBJ1-6; the match to TRBD1 covers 8 bases. V trimming: 0 bases; J trimming: 8 bases; junction bases outside the gene matches: 6. The germline V gene encodes CDR1 GTSNPN and CDR2 SVGIG (reference sequence). The CDR3 covers 15 residues. This CDR3 is CAWSVQDRDHSPLHF. CDR3 DNA sequence: TGTGCCTGGAGTGTACAGGACAGGGACCATTCACCCCTCCACTTT.

The chain carries TRBV24-1 and TRBJ2-1, with 8 bases aligning to TRBD2. The CDR3 has 15 residues. Germline assignment: CDR1 KGHDR and CDR2 SFDVKD. V was pared by 0 bases and J by 6 bases, with 3 bases of the junction left unmatched. Written as DNA, the CDR3 is TGTGCCACCAGTGATTTGCGGGAGGGGGGCAATGAGCAGTTCTTC. Amino acids: CATSDLREGGNEQFF.

This clone was seen many times. The genes are TRBV7-9 and TRBJ2-1, with TRBD1 identical over 7 bases. The germline gives CDR1 SEHNR, CDR2 FQNEAQ (reference sequence). V dropped 0 bases and J dropped 7; count of bases not matched to a gene: 9. The CDR3 is made up of 16 amino acids. CDR3 sequence reads: CASSLARGQTPNEQFF. The CDR3 DNA reads TGTGCCAGCAGCTTAGCCCGGGGACAGACACCAAATGAGCAGTTCTTC. Complete variable domain (other parts from reference TRBV7-9 and TRBJ2-1): DTGVSQNPRHKITKRGQNVTFRCDPISEHNRLYWYRQTLGQGPEFLTYFQNEAQLEKSRLLSDRFSAERPKGSFSTLEIQRTEQGDSAMYLCASSLARGQTPNEQFFGPGTRLTVL.

This chain connects TRBV7-9 to TRBJ2-7; 7 bases line up with TRBD1. V gave up 1 base and J gave up 5 bases; unmatched junction bases: 8. Germline V gene sequence: CDR1 SEHNR, CDR2 FQNEAQ (reference sequence). The CDR3 loop spans 15 amino acids. This chain's CDR3 is CASSLVVRGLDEQYF. The DNA for the CDR3 is TGTGCCAGCAGCTTAGTGGTAAGGGGGCTCGACGAGCAGTACTTC.

This clone was observed once. The V call is TRBV10-3, the J call TRBJ1-6; the match to TRBD1 covers 7 bases. Germline V CDR1 and CDR2: ENHRY, SYGVKD. The CDR3 has 13 amino acids. With 6 bases clipped from V and 7 bases from J, the junction kept 3 bases outside the gene matches. CDR3 nucleotide sequence: TGTGCCATCAGCCCACAGGGGAATTCACCCCTCCACTTT. Its translation is CAISPQGNSPLHF.

A single count supports this clone. V is TRBV10-2 and J is TRBJ2-3, with 10 bases identical to TRBD2. The CDR3 is 16 amino acids. The V gene's germline CDR1 is WSHSY and CDR2 SAAADI. V was pared by 6 bases and J by 3 bases, with 9 bases of the junction left unmatched. Written as DNA, the CDR3 is TGCGCCAGCAGCTCCCCTAGCGGGAGTGGTACAGATACGCAGTATTTT. This sequence encodes CASSSPSGSGTDTQYF.

The chain is built from TRBV7-3 and TRBJ2-7; D is undetermined. Between the trimmed V and J ends, which lost 10 bases and 1 base, there was a span of 14 bases. Per the germline V gene, CDR1 is SGHTA and CDR2 is FQGTGA. The length of the CDR3 is 13 residues. The CDR3: CANPIGESYEQYF. CDR3 nucleotide sequence: TGTGCCAACCCGATCGGAGAGTCCTACGAGCAGTACTTC.

The J gene is TRBJ1-2, the V gene TRBV7-8, with D perhaps matching TRBD1 (5 bases). Germline V lookup: CDR1 SGHVS, CDR2 FQNEAQ. V lost 1 base and J 0 bases, leaving 15 bases between the germline ends. The CDR3 has 17 residues. Written as DNA, the CDR3 is TGTGCCAGCAGCTTAGGCCCTAACAGGAATGCTAACTATGGCTACACCTTC. This translates into CASSLGPNRNANYGYTF.

The chain joins TRBV19 to TRBJ1-4; 7 nucleotides agree with TRBD1. Losses at the gene ends were 3 bases for V and 8 bases for J; bases not matched to a gene: 3. This CDR3 region has 13 residues. The germline V gene has CDR1 LNHDA and CDR2 SQIVND (reference sequence). CDR3 sequence reads: CASSIRTGEKLFF. The CDR3 coding sequence is TGTGCCAGTAGTATTCGGACAGGAGAAAAACTGTTTTTT.

This clone was counted only a few times. The chain employs TRBV5-5 and TRBJ1-5; 9 bases line up with TRBD1. CDR3 size: 17 residues. CDR1 is SGHKS and CDR2 is YYEKEE in the germline V gene (reference sequence). Unmatched junction bases numbered 8, after V lost 4 bases and J lost 0 bases. The CDR3 sequence is CASSAGTGSYSNQPQHF. The CDR3 DNA is TGTGCCAGCAGCGCGGGGACAGGGTCATATAGCAATCAGCCCCAGCATTTT.

V and J are TRBV6-1 and TRBJ1-6; a possible D gene is TRBD1 (6 bases). V was cut by 0 bases and J by 8 bases, with 14 bases left in between. CDR1 is MNHNS, CDR2 SASEGT, per germline. This CDR3 comprises 16 residues. The CDR3, as DNA: TGTGCCAGCAGTGAAGCGCCCGGGGGGGCGGATTCACCCCTCCACTTT. Translated: CASSEAPGGADSPLHF.

J is TRBJ2-2 and V is TRBV7-8; 8 nucleotides match TRBD1. CDR1 is SGHVS and CDR2 is FQNEAQ in the germline V gene. The CDR3 covers 16 residues. J was trimmed by 5 bases and V by 5 bases; bases with no gene match: 10. In DNA, the CDR3 is TGTGCCAGCAGCGCGGTGGGGACAGGAGGGACCGGGGAGCTGTTTTTT. This translates into CASSAVGTGGTGELFF. The whole variable domain, remainder taken from reference TRBV7-8 and TRBJ2-2, is GAGVSQSPRYKVAKRGQDVALRCDPISGHVSLFWYQQALGQGPEFLTYFQNEAQLDKSGLPSDRFFAERPEGSVSTLKIQRTQQEDSAVYLCASSAVGTGGTGELFFGEGSRLTVL.

The rearrangement uses TRBV27 and TRBJ1-4; D is ambiguous. This CDR3 is 14 amino acids long. V was trimmed by 3 bases and J by 0 bases, leaving 5 bases between them. Germline V CDR1 and CDR2: MNHEY, SMNVEV (reference sequence). DNA for the CDR3: TGTGCCAGCAGTTTGTTAGCAACTAATGAAAAACTGTTTTTT. Translation gives CASSLLATNEKLFF. The full variable domain, with the rest looked up from reference TRBV27 and TRBJ1-4, is EAQVTQNPRYLITVTGKKLTVTCSQNMNHEYMSWYRQDPGLGLRQIYYSMNVEVTDKGDVPEGYKVSRKEKRNFPLILESPSPNQTSLYFCASSLLATNEKLFFGSGTQLSVL.

The rearrangement uses TRBV2 and TRBJ1-6; D unresolved. Germline CDR1 reads SNHLY; CDR2 reads FYNNEI. The germline V and J ends were trimmed by 9 bases and 13 bases, with 16 bases remaining between them. The CDR3 totals 12 residues. The CDR3 DNA reads TGTGCCAGTAGGCAGAGCGGTGTCCCCCTCCACTTT. Translation gives CASRQSGVPLHF.

This rearrangement joins TRBV5-1 to TRBJ1-1; possibly TRBD1 for D (5 bases). In germline, CDR1 is SGHRS, CDR2 YFSETQ. V lost 3 bases, J lost 7 bases, and 13 bases lay in between. This CDR3 comprises 13 residues. Written as DNA, the CDR3 is TGCGCCAGCAGCTCAACGACAGAGAGTGAAGCTTTCTTT. Translated, it gives CASSSTTESEAFF.

The sample holds one count of this clone. V usage is TRBV6-5 and J usage is TRBJ1-3; D may be TRBD1 (5 bases). The CDR3 covers 14 residues. CDR1 is MNHEY and CDR2 is SVGAGI in the germline V gene. V gave up 2 bases and J gave up 2 bases, with 7 bases separating them. The CDR3 DNA sequence: TGTGCCAGCAGTTACACGGGGGCTGGAAACACCATATATTTT. Translation: CASSYTGAGNTIYF.

The rearrangement uses TRBV4-2 and TRBJ1-1; tentatively, D is TRBD1 (6 bases). Between the trimmed V and J ends, which lost 3 bases and 7 bases, there was a span of 18 bases. This CDR3 comprises 15 residues. Germline assignment: CDR1 LGHNA and CDR2 YNFKEQ. The CDR3 sequence: CASSQFTGNEDEAFF. The CDR3 DNA is TGTGCCAGCAGCCAGTTTACAGGGAATGAGGATGAAGCTTTCTTT.

This clone appeared a few times. The rearrangement joins TRBV19 to TRBJ1-2, with D perhaps matching TRBD1 (6 bases). Between the trimmed V and J ends, which lost 5 bases and 4 bases, there was a span of 17 bases. CDR1 LNHDA and CDR2 SQIVND come from the germline V gene (reference sequence). This CDR3 spans 15 amino acids. The CDR3 sequence: CASSVRQVWAYGYTF. The CDR3, as DNA: TGTGCCAGTAGTGTCCGACAGGTTTGGGCCTATGGCTACACCTTC.

The V gene is TRBV24-1, the J gene TRBJ1-5; 9 positions match TRBD1. The V gene's germline CDR1 is KGHDR and CDR2 SFDVKD. The CDR3 sequence is 16 residues long. V gave up 3 bases and J gave up 5 bases; unmatched junction bases: 7. CDR3 residues: CATSDPTGGWDQPQHF. In nucleotides, the CDR3 is TGTGCCACCAGTGATCCAACAGGGGGCTGGGATCAGCCCCAGCATTTT.

V gene TRBV29-1 combines with J gene TRBJ1-2, with a weak D call TRBD1 (6 bases). Trimming cost V 4 bases and J 2 bases, with 11 bases left between them. This CDR3 is built from 13 residues. From germline, CDR1 is SQVTM and CDR2 ANQGSEA. The CDR3 loop is CSVVRQDNYGYTF. The CDR3 bases are TGCAGCGTTGTTAGACAGGACAACTATGGCTACACCTTC. Based on the CDR3 plus reference TRBV29-1 and TRBJ1-2, the full variable domain is SAVISQKPSRDICQRGTSLTIQCQVDSQVTMMFWYRQQPGQSLTLIATANQGSEATYESGFVIDKFPISRPNLTFSTLTVSNMSPEDSSIYLCSVVRQDNYGYTFGSGTRLTVV.